Below are 6 T cell receptor beta chains sequenced from a single sample in a study of blood T cell repertoires in COVID-19. TCRdb keeps only in-frame clones here, not all; method: immunoSEQ multiplex PCR. The profile covers approximately 220,000 clones, with 85% appearing a single time and approximately 2.6% taken by the ten largest. The sequenced sample consisted of peripheral blood. Receptors originate from a middle-aged man who had recovered from COVID-19.

The V gene is TRBV11-2, the J gene TRBJ2-7; 7 nucleotides agree with TRBD2. This CDR3 is built from 14 residues. CDR1 is SGHAT and CDR2 is FQNNGV in the germline V gene. With V trimmed by 1 base and J by 6 bases, 6 bases remained unmatched. The CDR3 DNA sequence: TGTGCCAGCAGCTTAGGGACTAGAACTGGCGAGCAGTACTTC. Translated, it gives CASSLGTRTGEQYF.

The chain has TRBV19 and TRBJ2-2; TRBD2 matches 12 bases. Germline V gene sequence: CDR1 LNHDA, CDR2 SQIVND (reference sequence). The junction had 6 bases not matched to a gene; V was cut back by 5 bases and J by 8 bases. The CDR3 spans 15 residues. Written as DNA, the CDR3 is TGTGCCAGTAGTGCTAGCGGGAGGGCCTTGGGGGAGCTGTTTTTT. This translates into CASSASGRALGELFF.

The chain's CDR3 is CASSIAGGSGEQFF. The CDR3 bases are TGTGCCAGCTCAATAGCGGGCGGGTCCGGTGAGCAGTTCTTC. J is TRBJ2-1 and V is TRBV11-2; 7 bases line up with TRBD2. CDR1 is SGHAT, CDR2 FQNNGV, per germline. Trimming at V came to 8 bases and at J to 9 bases, leaving 13 bases not matched to a gene. The CDR3 runs to 14 residues.

The rearrangement joins TRBV18 to TRBJ1-1; 11 bases agree with TRBD1. Germline assignment: CDR1 KGHSH and CDR2 LQKENI. V gave up 3 bases and J gave up 4 bases; unmatched junction bases: 7. The CDR3 covers 16 residues. CDR3 amino acids: CASSPRDRGRVTEAFF. CDR3 nucleotide sequence: TGTGCCAGCTCACCCCGGGACAGGGGGAGGGTCACTGAAGCTTTCTTT. The variable domain in full, with the rest retrieved from reference TRBV18 and TRBJ1-1, is NAGVMQNPRHLVRRRGQEARLRCSPMKGHSHVYWYRQLPEEGLKFMVYLQKENIIDESGMPKERFSAEFPKEGPSILRIQQVVRGDSAAYFCASSPRDRGRVTEAFFGQGTRLTVV.

The rearrangement joins TRBV28 to TRBJ2-2, with 10 bases fitting TRBD2. Germline lookup yields CDR1 MDHEN and CDR2 SYDVKM. The CDR3 totals 20 residues. The ends lost 4 bases at V and 0 bases at J; junction bases unmatched: 14. CDR3 sequence reads: CASSSWAQTSGWTNTGELFF. The DNA of the CDR3 is TGTGCCAGCAGTTCTTGGGCCCAGACTAGCGGGTGGACGAACACCGGGGAGCTGTTTTTT.

The V and J genes are TRBV11-2 and TRBJ2-1; D may be TRBD2 (6 bases). Germline V gene lookup returns CDR1 SGHAT and CDR2 FQNNGV. The V end lost 5 bases, the J end lost 10 bases, and 21 bases lay between the germline ends. The CDR3 runs 15 residues. CDR3 sequence (DNA): TGTGCCAGCAGCCCCCAGCTGAGGAGGGCTGAGGAGCAGTTCTTC. This codes for CASSPQLRRAEEQFF.